These 5 T cell receptor beta chains originate from one sample sequenced in a study of naive and memory T cell subsets. The beta constant-region primer was an equimolar mix of two oligonucleotides covering TRBC1 and TRBC2. TCRdb fed the UMI-ligation and nested PCR reads into MiXCR, producing one record per CDR3 protein. The sample consists of about 85,000 distinct CDR3 sequences, under 15% of them appearing once. Source material: central memory CD4+ T cells from blood. All receptors come from a human donor in good health.

J is TRBJ2-1 and V is TRBV9, with a tentative D call TRBD1 (6 bases). V was shortened by 4 bases and J by 7 bases, with 21 bases between the two germline ends. CDR1 is SGDLS, CDR2 YYNGEE, per germline. The CDR3 contains 16 residues. CDR3 in amino acids: CASSPTGTTALNEQFF. CDR3 nucleotides: TGTGCCAGCAGCCCCACCGGGACAACCGCCTTGAATGAGCAGTTCTTC.

The genes are TRBV5-4 and TRBJ2-5, with 7 bases matching TRBD1. V lost 4 bases to trimming and J lost 4 bases; unmatched junction nucleotides: 4. Germline CDR1 reads SGHNT; CDR2 reads YYREEE (reference sequence). The CDR3 has 13 residues. CDR3 sequence: CASSPRQGETQYF. DNA for the CDR3: TGTGCCAGCAGCCCCAGACAGGGAGAGACCCAGTACTTC.

The chain uses TRBV7-2 and TRBJ2-3; TRBD2 matches 10 bases. The CDR3 is 16 residues long. Germline V lookup: CDR1 SGHTA, CDR2 FQGNSA. V lost 3 bases to trimming and J lost 5 bases; unmatched junction nucleotides: 8. As DNA, the CDR3 is TGTGCCAGCAGCTTTCTAGCGGGAGTCAGTGTAGATACGCAGTATTTT. This sequence encodes CASSFLAGVSVDTQYF.

The chain has TRBV4-3 and TRBJ1-5; D might be TRBD1 (5 bases). From germline, CDR1 is LGHNA and CDR2 YSLEER. V was pared by 0 bases and J by 6 bases, with 12 bases between. The CDR3 runs 15 residues. CDR3 loop: CASSQDIGVGQPQHF. The CDR3 DNA sequence: TGCGCCAGCAGCCAAGATATAGGGGTCGGTCAGCCCCAGCATTTT.

The chain combines TRBV7-8 with TRBJ2-7, with D perhaps TRBD1 (7 bases). Germline values: CDR1 SGHVS, CDR2 FQNEAQ. This CDR3 spans 14 amino acids. The V gene lost 5 bases and the J gene lost 2 bases, with 13 bases spanning the gap. CDR3 coding DNA: TGTGCCAGCAGCATGCGGGACAGCCCCTACGAGCAGTACTTC. Translating it yields CASSMRDSPYEQYF.